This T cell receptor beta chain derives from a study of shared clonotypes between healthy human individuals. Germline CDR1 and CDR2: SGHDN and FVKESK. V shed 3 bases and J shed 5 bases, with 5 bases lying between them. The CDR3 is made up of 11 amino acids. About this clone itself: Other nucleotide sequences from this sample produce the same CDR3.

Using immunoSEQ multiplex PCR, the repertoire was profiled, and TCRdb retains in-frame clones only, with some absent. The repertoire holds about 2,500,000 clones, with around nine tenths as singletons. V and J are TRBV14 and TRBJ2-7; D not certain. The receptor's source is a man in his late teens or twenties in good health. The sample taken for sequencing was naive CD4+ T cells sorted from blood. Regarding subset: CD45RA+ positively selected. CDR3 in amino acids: CASSQRNEQYF. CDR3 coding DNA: TGTGCCAGCAGCCAGCGTAACGAGCAGTACTTC. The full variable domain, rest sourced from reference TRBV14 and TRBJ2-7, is EAGVTQFPSHSVIEKGQTVTLRCDPISGHDNLYWYRRVMGKEIKFLLHFVKESKQDESGMPNNRFLAERTGGTYSTLKVQPAELEDSGVYFCASSQRNEQYFGPGTRLTVT.